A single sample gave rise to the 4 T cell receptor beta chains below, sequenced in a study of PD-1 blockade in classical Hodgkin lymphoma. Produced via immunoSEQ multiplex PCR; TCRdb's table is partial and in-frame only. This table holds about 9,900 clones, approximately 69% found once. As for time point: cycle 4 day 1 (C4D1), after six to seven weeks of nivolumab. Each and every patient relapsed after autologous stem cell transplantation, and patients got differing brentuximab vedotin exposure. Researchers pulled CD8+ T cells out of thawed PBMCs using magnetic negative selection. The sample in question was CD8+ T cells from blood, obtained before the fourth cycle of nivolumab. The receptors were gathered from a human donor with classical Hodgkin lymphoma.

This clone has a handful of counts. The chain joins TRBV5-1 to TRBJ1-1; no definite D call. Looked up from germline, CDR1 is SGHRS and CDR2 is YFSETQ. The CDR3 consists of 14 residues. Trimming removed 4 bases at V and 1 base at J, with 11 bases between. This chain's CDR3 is CASSQRSPNTEAFF. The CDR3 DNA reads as TGCGCCAGCAGCCAGAGGAGCCCGAACACTGAAGCTTTCTTT. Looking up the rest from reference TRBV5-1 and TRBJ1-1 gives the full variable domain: KAGVTQTPRYLIKTRGQQVTLSCSPISGHRSVSWYQQTPGQGLQFLFEYFSETQRNKGNFPGRFSGRQFSNSRSEMNVSTLELGDSALYLCASSQRSPNTEAFFGQGTRLTVV.

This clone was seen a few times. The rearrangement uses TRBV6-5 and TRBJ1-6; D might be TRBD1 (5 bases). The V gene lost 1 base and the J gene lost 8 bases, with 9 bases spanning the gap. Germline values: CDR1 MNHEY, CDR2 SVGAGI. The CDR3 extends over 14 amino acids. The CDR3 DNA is TGTGCCAGCAGTTACTACCAGGGAGATTCACCCCTCCACTTT. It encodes CASSYYQGDSPLHF.

CDR3 nucleotides: TGTGCCAGCAACCAGAAAAAACAAGAGACCCAGTACTTC. Translated: CASNQKKQETQYF. The chain couples TRBV27 to TRBJ2-5; D is undetermined. Germline CDR1 MNHEY, CDR2 SMNVEV (reference sequence). The CDR3 runs 13 residues. Trimming cost V 7 bases and J 2 bases, with 11 bases left between them.

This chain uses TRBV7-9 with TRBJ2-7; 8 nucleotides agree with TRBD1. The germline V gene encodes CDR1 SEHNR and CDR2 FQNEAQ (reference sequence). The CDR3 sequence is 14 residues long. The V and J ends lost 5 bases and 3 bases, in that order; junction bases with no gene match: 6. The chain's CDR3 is CASSPRDRNYEQYF. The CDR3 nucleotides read TGTGCCAGCAGCCCGAGGGACAGGAACTACGAGCAGTACTTC.